Described below is a single T cell receptor (beta chain) sequence and its context. This sample was taken from a study of blood T cell repertoires in COVID-19. Study context: Italy, Spain and the United States were the sources of the convalescent and acute COVID-19 samples.

In the original analysis: Using reference gene primer amplification, nucleated cell counts were estimated. Measured with immunoSEQ multiplex PCR; TCRdb has only the in-frame clones, and not every one. The V and J calls and the clone size are those of that table, but D and trimming were determined from the DNA. The sample records around 60,000 clones, about nine tenths being singletons. This clonotype was obtained from a man aged 55 to 70 with acute or convalescent COVID-19. Sequenced input: peripheral blood.

CDR3 protein: CASSRFPGRGLEEKLFF. In DNA form, the CDR3 reads TGTGCCAGCAGCCGATTTCCAGGACGGGGACTAGAGGAAAAACTGTTTTTT. The chain links TRBV7-6 to TRBJ1-4; D perhaps matches TRBD1 (5 bases). The V end lost 5 bases, the J end lost 8 bases, and 24 bases lay between the germline ends. CDR1 SGHVS and CDR2 FNYEAQ come from the germline V gene. CDR3 length: 17 residues.